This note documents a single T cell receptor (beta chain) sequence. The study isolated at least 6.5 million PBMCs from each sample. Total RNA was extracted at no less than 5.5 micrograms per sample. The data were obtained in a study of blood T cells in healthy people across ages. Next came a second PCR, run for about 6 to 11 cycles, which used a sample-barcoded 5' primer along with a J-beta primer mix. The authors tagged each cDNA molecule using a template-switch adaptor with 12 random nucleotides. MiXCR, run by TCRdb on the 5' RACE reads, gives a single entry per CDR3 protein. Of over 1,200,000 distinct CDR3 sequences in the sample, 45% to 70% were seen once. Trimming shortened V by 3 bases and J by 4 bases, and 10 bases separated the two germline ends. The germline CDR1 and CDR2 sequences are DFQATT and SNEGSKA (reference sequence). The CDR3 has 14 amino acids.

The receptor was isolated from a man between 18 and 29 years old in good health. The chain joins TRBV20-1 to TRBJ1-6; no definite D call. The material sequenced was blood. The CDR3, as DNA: TGCAGTGCTAGGTCGATAGATTATAATTCACCCCTCCACTTT. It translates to CSARSIDYNSPLHF.